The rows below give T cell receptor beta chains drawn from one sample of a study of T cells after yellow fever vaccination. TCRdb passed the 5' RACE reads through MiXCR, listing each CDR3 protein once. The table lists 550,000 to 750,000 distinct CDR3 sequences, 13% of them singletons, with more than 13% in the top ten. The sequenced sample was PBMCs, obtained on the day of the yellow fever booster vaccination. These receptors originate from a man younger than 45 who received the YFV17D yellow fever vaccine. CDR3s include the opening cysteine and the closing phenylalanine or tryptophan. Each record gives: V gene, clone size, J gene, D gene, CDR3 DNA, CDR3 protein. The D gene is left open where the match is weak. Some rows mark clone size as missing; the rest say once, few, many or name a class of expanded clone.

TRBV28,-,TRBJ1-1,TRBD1,TGTGCCAGCAGTGTCGGACAGGGGCGATTCGAAACTGAAGCTTTCTTT,CASSVGQGRFETEAFF
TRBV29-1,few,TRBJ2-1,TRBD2,TGCAGCGTTCTGTCTAGCGGGGACTACAATGAGCAGTTCTTC,CSVLSSGDYNEQFF
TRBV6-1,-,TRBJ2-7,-,TGTGCCAGCAGTGAAGCAAGTGATGGCGAGCAGTACTTC,CASSEASDGEQYF
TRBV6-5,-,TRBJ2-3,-,TGTGCCAGCAGTTCGTTAGCAGATACGCAGTATTTT,CASSSLADTQYF
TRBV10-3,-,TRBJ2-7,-,TGTGCCACCCGCCACCAAGAGACAGACGAGCAGTACTTC,CATRHQETDEQYF
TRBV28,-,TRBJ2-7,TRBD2,TGTGCCAGCAGTCTGACTAGCGGGAATGTCTACGAGCAGTACTTC,CASSLTSGNVYEQYF
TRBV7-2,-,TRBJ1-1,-,TGTGCCAGCAGCTTAGTACCCGGGGCCGGAAACACTGAAGCTTTCTTT,CASSLVPGAGNTEAFF
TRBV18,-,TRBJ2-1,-,TGTGCCAGCTCACCGGGACTTCACAATGAGCAGTTCTTC,CASSPGLHNEQFF
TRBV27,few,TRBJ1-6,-,TGTGCCAGCAGTTTTGCAACCTATAATTCACCCCTCCACTTT,CASSFATYNSPLHF
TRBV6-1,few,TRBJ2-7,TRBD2,TGTGCCAGCATGGTGGGCGGGAGTAAATCCTACGAGCAGTACTTC,CASMVGGSKSYEQYF
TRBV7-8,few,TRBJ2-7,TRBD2,TGTGCCAGCAGATTTAGCGGGGGCGAGCAGTACTTC,CASRFSGGEQYF
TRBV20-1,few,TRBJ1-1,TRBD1,TGCAGTGCACCGGGACAGTTCCAGATGGGAGCTTTCTTT,CSAPGQFQMGAFF
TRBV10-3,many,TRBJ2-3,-,TGTGCCATCAGTCTAGACCCAAGGGAAGATACGCAGTATTTT,CAISLDPREDTQYF
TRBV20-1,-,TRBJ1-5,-,TGCAGTGCTACCGCGATGGATTATAGCAATCAGCCCCAGCATTTT,CSATAMDYSNQPQHF
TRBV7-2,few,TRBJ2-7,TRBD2,TGTGCCAGCAGCATGAACCCTAGCGGGAGCCACGGAGAGCAGTACTTC,CASSMNPSGSHGEQYF
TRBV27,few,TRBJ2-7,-,TGTGCCAGCAGTTTATCGATCGGTCCAGCCTACGAGCAGTACTTC,CASSLSIGPAYEQYF
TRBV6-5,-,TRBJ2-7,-,TGTGCCAGCAGTTACTTCGAGAGCTCCTACGAGCAGTACTTC,CASSYFESSYEQYF
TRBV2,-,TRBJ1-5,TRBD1,TGTGCCAGCAGGACTGACAGGGGAAGGCAGCCCCAGCATTTT,CASRTDRGRQPQHF
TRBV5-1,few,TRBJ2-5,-,TGCGCCAGCAGCCCGGAGGAGGAACCCTATGATAAATACCAAGAGACCCAGTACTTC,CASSPEEEPYDKYQETQYF
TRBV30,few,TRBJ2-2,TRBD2,TGTGCCTGGAGGATCACACTAGCGGTGAACACCGGGGAGCTGTTTTTT,CAWRITLAVNTGELFF
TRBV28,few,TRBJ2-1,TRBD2,TGTGCCAGCAGTCCCTTACCCCAGCGGGGAAGCTCCTACAATGAGCAGTTCTTC,CASSPLPQRGSSYNEQFF
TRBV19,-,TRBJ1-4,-,TGTGCCAGTAGTCAACCACCGGGACCGACTGCAACTAATGAAAAACTGTTTTTT,CASSQPPGPTATNEKLFF
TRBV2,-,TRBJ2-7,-,TGTGCCAGCAGTGTCCTCCTAGCGAGCACGAGCTCCTACGAGCAGTACTTC,CASSVLLASTSSYEQYF
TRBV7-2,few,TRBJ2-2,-,TGTGCCAGCAGCGTCCAAATGACCGGGGAGCTGTTTTTT,CASSVQMTGELFF
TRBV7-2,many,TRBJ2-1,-,TGTGCCAGCAGCTTACAAGGCAGTTCCTACAATGAGCAGTTCTTC,CASSLQGSSYNEQFF
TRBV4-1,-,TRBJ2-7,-,TGCGCCAGCAGCCCTTTATTGGGCGAGCAGTACTTC,CASSPLLGEQYF
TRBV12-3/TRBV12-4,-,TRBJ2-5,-,TGTGCCAGCAGTTCCGCCCATAGGGACCAAGAGACCCAGTACTTC,CASSSAHRDQETQYF
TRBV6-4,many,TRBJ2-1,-,TGTGCCAGCAGTGACTCTTGGGAGAGCAATGAGCAGTTCTTC,CASSDSWESNEQFF
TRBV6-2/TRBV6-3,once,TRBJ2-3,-,TGTGCCAGCAGTTACGCGGCGACCACCCGCTATACGCAGTATTTT,CASSYAATTRYTQYF
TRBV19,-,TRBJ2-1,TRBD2,TGTGCCAGTAGTTTCGGGACTAGCGGGAGACGTATTTACAATGAGCAGTTCTTC,CASSFGTSGRRIYNEQFF
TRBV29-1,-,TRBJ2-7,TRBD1,TGCAGCGTTGCATCCGGGACAGCGGAGCAGTACTTC,CSVASGTAEQYF
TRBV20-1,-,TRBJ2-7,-,TGCAGTGCTCCCAGACAGCTTCAAGGCTACGAGCAGTACTTC,CSAPRQLQGYEQYF
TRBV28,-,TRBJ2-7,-,TGTGCCAGCAAAGCCTCACCGGGTAAGCTTGCGGAGCAGTACTTC,CASKASPGKLAEQYF
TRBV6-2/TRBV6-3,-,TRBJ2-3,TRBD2,TGTGCCAGCAGTACCGTGCGCGGGAGGGCCGGCGGCACAGATACGCAGTATTTT,CASSTVRGRAGGTDTQYF
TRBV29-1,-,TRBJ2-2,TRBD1,TGCAGCGTTTATGACTTGACGGCGGACAGGCGGGACACCGGGGAGCTGTTTTTT,CSVYDLTADRRDTGELFF
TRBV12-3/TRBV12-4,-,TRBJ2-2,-,TGTGCCAGCACTACCGGGACCCACACCGGGGAGCTGTTTTTT,CASTTGTHTGELFF
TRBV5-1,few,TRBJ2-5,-,TGCGCCAGCAGCTTGGGCTCAGGACGCGAGTACCAAGAGACCCAGTACTTC,CASSLGSGREYQETQYF
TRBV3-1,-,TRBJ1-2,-,TGTGCCAGCAGCCCTCTGGACGGGGATGGCTACACCTTC,CASSPLDGDGYTF
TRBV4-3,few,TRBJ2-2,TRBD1,TGCGCCAGCAGCCACACCAGGGGGCGGGAGCTGTTTTTT,CASSHTRGRELFF
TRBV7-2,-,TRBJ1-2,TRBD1,TGTGCCAGCAGCTTAGGAGACAGGGGGGTTTATGGCTACACCTTC,CASSLGDRGVYGYTF
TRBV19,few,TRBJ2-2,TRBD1,TGTGCCAGCAGACCGGGACAGGGTAACACCGGGGAGCTGTTTTTT,CASRPGQGNTGELFF
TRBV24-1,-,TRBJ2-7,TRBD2,TGTGCCACCAGTGATGCCACTAGCGGGTCCTACGAGCAGTACTTC,CATSDATSGSYEQYF
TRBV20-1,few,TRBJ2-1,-,TGCAGTGCTAGAGAGTACCCAGCCGGGAGCTCCTACAATGAGCAGTTCTTC,CSAREYPAGSSYNEQFF
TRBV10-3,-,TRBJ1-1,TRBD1,TGTGCCATCAGTGCCTCGGGACAGGGGAACACTGAAGCTTTCTTT,CAISASGQGNTEAFF
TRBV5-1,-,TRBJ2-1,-,TGCGCCAGCAGCTACAGGGAATTAGGCTCCTACAATGAGCAGTTCTTC,CASSYRELGSYNEQFF